These T cell receptor beta chains were read from a single sample in a study of blood T cell repertoires in COVID-19. Generated by immunoSEQ multiplex PCR, the TCRdb table keeps only in-frame clones and is missing some. The sample includes over 450,000 clones, around 90% of them seen just once. The sequenced material came from peripheral blood. These receptors originate from a woman aged 45-60 years with COVID-19, enrolled during active disease. The CDR3 runs from the conserved cysteine through the conserved F or W. The D gene is left open where the match is weak. Only some rows state a clone size, as once, few, many or a class for expanded clones.

TRBJ2-7 . TRBV9 TRBD2 CASSGPSGGAHEQYF TGTGCCAGCAGCGGGCCTAGCGGGGGGGCCCACGAGCAGTACTTC
TRBJ2-3 . TRBV7-9 . CASSFGLNTDTQYF TGTGCCAGCAGCTTCGGACTCAACACAGATACGCAGTATTTT
TRBJ2-3 . TRBV18 . CASSPGLGTDTQYF TGTGCCAGCTCACCGGGCCTCGGCACAGATACGCAGTATTTT
TRBJ2-7 . TRBV5-1 . CASSLVGRGTYEQYF TGCGCCAGCAGCTTGGTAGGGAGGGGGACATACGAGCAGTACTTC
TRBJ2-5 once TRBV7-6 . CASSSYQETQYF TGTGCCAGCAGTTCGTACCAAGAGACCCAGTACTTC
TRBJ2-3 . TRBV7-8 TRBD2 CASSFRGGGTDTQYF TGTGCCAGCAGCTTTCGGGGGGGCGGCACAGATACGCAGTATTTT
TRBJ1-3 . TRBV9 . CASSPGDGNTIYF TGTGCCAGCAGCCCAGGGGATGGAAACACCATATATTTT
TRBJ1-4 once TRBV6-5 . CASSPDSANEKLFF TGTGCCAGCAGCCCGGACAGCGCCAATGAAAAACTGTTTTTT
TRBJ1-1 . TRBV5-1 . CASSLTMGTEAFF TGCGCCAGCAGCTTGACTATGGGCACTGAAGCTTTCTTT
TRBJ2-3 once TRBV6-1 TRBD2 CASSELAGDTQYF TGTGCCAGCAGTGAACTAGCGGGGGATACGCAGTATTTT
TRBJ2-7 . TRBV5-1 . CASSLVPSTSYEQYF TGCGCCAGCAGCTTAGTCCCATCTACCTCCTACGAGCAGTACTTC
TRBJ1-1 . TRBV19 . CASSTKKSGTEAFF TGTGCCAGTAGTACCAAAAAGAGTGGCACTGAAGCTTTCTTT
TRBJ1-2 once TRBV19 TRBD1 CASKTGVLMDYGYTF TGTGCCAGTAAGACAGGGGTCCTTATGGACTATGGCTACACCTTC
TRBJ2-7 . TRBV12-3/TRBV12-4 . CASSFVRGGKQYF TGTGCCAGCAGTTTTGTGAGGGGGGGAAAGCAGTACTTC
TRBJ2-1 . TRBV10-3 TRBD2 CAISDSRGGPHEQFF TGTGCCATCAGTGATTCACGGGGGGGCCCCCATGAGCAGTTCTTC
TRBJ1-1 . TRBV12-3/TRBV12-4 TRBD1 CASIGTGDFSAFF TGTGCCAGCATTGGGACAGGAGATTTTTCGGCTTTCTTT
TRBJ1-2 . TRBV5-1 TRBD1 CASSSDGTGDGYTF TGCGCCAGCAGCTCTGATGGGACAGGAGACGGCTACACCTTC
TRBJ2-1 . TRBV5-6 TRBD2 CASSPRSSGAYNEQFF TGTGCCAGCAGCCCCCGGTCCAGCGGGGCTTACAATGAGCAGTTCTTC
TRBJ2-3 . TRBV6-6 TRBD2 CASSRTSGNTDTQYF TGTGCCAGCAGCCGGACTAGCGGAAACACAGATACGCAGTATTTT
TRBJ1-6 . TRBV27 . CASSFPDSPLHF TGTGCCAGCAGTTTCCCAGATTCACCCCTCCACTTT
TRBJ1-2 few TRBV2 TRBD1 CASSLPTGWSYGYTF TGTGCCAGCAGCCTACCGACAGGGTGGAGCTATGGCTACACCTTC
TRBJ2-7 . TRBV11-2 TRBD2 CASSLRGTGPGRAEQYF TGTGCCAGCAGCTTACGAGGAACGGGCCCTGGGAGGGCCGAGCAGTACTTC
TRBJ2-5 . TRBV9 . CASSVRGQETQYF TGTGCCAGCAGCGTAAGGGGGCAAGAGACCCAGTACTTC
TRBJ2-5 . TRBV6-2/TRBV6-3 TRBD2 CASSTLAGSQETQYF TGTGCCAGCAGCACACTAGCGGGGTCCCAAGAGACCCAGTACTTC
TRBJ2-1 . TRBV2 . CASIVVGRTYNEQFF TGTGCCAGCATAGTAGTGGGCCGAACCTACAATGAGCAGTTCTTC
TRBJ2-3 . TRBV19 TRBD1 CASSIGQGDTQYF TGTGCCAGTAGTATAGGACAGGGAGATACGCAGTATTTT
TRBJ1-4 . TRBV11-2 TRBD1 CASSLGQGEKLFF TGTGCCAGCAGCTTGGGACAGGGTGAAAAACTGTTTTTT
TRBJ2-3 . TRBV19 . CASSISQGGADTQYF TGTGCCAGTAGTATATCTCAGGGTGGGGCAGATACGCAGTATTTT
TRBJ1-2 . TRBV24-1 . CATSDYGQTYGYTF TGTGCCACCAGTGACTACGGACAGACCTATGGCTACACCTTC
TRBJ2-5 . TRBV4-1 . CASSQDRTADQETQYF TGCGCCAGCAGCCAAGATCGCACAGCCGACCAAGAGACCCAGTACTTC
TRBJ1-2 . TRBV21-1 . CASSKRAGGTSPNYGYTF TGTGCCAGCAGCAAAAGGGCCGGAGGGACCTCCCCAAACTATGGCTACACCTTC
TRBJ1-2 once TRBV2 . CASSQYDKNYGYTF TGTGCCAGCAGTCAATACGACAAAAACTATGGCTACACCTTC
TRBJ2-2 . TRBV29-1 TRBD2 CSVEDGLVGTGELFF TGCAGCGTTGAAGATGGACTAGTAGGCACCGGGGAGCTGTTTTTT
TRBJ2-3 . TRBV3-1/TRBV3-2 TRBD2 CASSSGGEDTQYF TGTGCCAGCAGTTCCGGGGGGGAAGATACGCAGTATTTT
TRBJ2-7 . TRBV7-4 . CASSCLASEYF TGTGCCAGCAGCTGCCTGGCTAGCGAATACTTC
TRBJ2-1 . TRBV7-2 . CASSRRGKGEQFF TGTGCCAGCAGCCGTCGGGGGAAGGGTGAGCAGTTCTTC
TRBJ2-2 . TRBV12-3/TRBV12-4 TRBD2 CASSRGVGELFF TGTGCCAGCAGCCGGGGGGTCGGGGAGCTGTTTTTT
TRBJ2-1 . TRBV7-8 . CASSLANRQGEQFF TGTGCCAGCAGCTTAGCCAACAGGCAGGGTGAGCAGTTCTTC
TRBJ2-3 . TRBV6-5 TRBD2 CASSPPGRGTDTQYF TGTGCCAGCAGTCCCCCCGGGAGGGGAACAGATACGCAGTATTTT
TRBJ2-7 . TRBV28 . CASSLGGAQSEQYF TGTGCCAGCAGTTTAGGAGGGGCGCAGAGCGAGCAGTACTTC
TRBJ1-5 few TRBV28 TRBD1 CASSPTGGRQPQHF TGTGCCAGCAGTCCAACAGGGGGCAGACAGCCCCAGCATTTT
TRBJ1-1 . TRBV5-4 . CASSFPGKGTEAFF TGTGCCAGCAGCTTCCCGGGTAAGGGGACTGAAGCTTTCTTT
TRBJ1-2 . TRBV19 . CASSIVGDYGYTF TGTGCCAGTAGTATAGTAGGGGACTATGGCTACACCTTC
TRBJ2-1 . TRBV4-1 TRBD2 CASSQDPPSTSGGYNEQFF TGCGCCAGCAGCCAAGATCCTCCCTCCACTAGCGGGGGGTACAATGAGCAGTTCTTC
TRBJ1-2 . TRBV6-5 . CASVGTGMGGYTF TGTGCCAGCGTGGGTACAGGGATGGGAGGCTACACCTTC
TRBJ2-1 few TRBV7-9 TRBD2 CASSLSGGYNEQFF TGTGCCAGCAGCTTAAGCGGGGGCTACAATGAGCAGTTCTTC
TRBJ1-1 . TRBV6-2/TRBV6-3 . CASSYDGSQIEAFF TGTGCCAGCAGTTACGACGGGTCCCAGATTGAAGCTTTCTTT